The 22 T cell receptor beta chains in this list originate from one sample, sequenced in a study of response to subunit inactivated influenza vaccine. A single record per CDR3 protein comes from TCRdb applying MiXCR to the RT-PCR reads. In the table there are about 620,000 distinct CDR3 sequences, about 10% of which are singletons. The sample also formed part of further work on T cells expressing NK-cell markers. From that second work: For TCR beta, cDNA was produced by 5'RACE template switching with UMIs.

Sequenced material: PBMCs from blood, taken on the day of vaccination. The source of these receptors is a man aged 50 to 60 who received an inactivated influenza vaccine.

This clonotype was seen many times. V gene TRBV6-2 or TRBV6-3 combines with J gene TRBJ2-1, with 7 bases matching TRBD1. Germline lookup yields CDR1 MNHEY and CDR2 SVGEGT. The ends lost 10 bases at V and 6 bases at J; junction bases unmatched: 6. The CDR3 runs to 12 residues. CDR3 coding DNA: TGTGCCATCGGACAGGTCCCCAATGAGCAGTTCTTC. Encoded protein: CAIGQVPNEQFF.

This sequence joins TRBV6-1 and TRBJ2-3; D unresolved. Germline-derived CDR1 and CDR2 are MNHNS and SASEGT. The V end was cut by 2 bases, the J end by 5 bases, with 8 bases between. The CDR3 totals 13 residues. Written as DNA, the CDR3 is TGTGCCAGCAGTGAATTTCGGAGAGATACGCAGTATTTT. This encodes CASSEFRRDTQYF.

The chain links TRBV27 to TRBJ2-3; D unresolved. Trimming took off 6 bases at V and 4 bases at J, with 14 bases between the two ends. This CDR3 has 14 amino acids. Per the germline V gene, CDR1 is MNHEY and CDR2 is SMNVEV (reference sequence). CDR3 loop: CASSPTTTPDTQYF. Written as DNA, the CDR3 is TGTGCCAGCAGCCCAACCACCACCCCAGATACGCAGTATTTT.

This clonotype occurred a few times. The chain recombines TRBV19 with TRBJ2-5, with a possible D match to TRBD2 (6 bases). Trimming left V 2 bases short and J 2 bases short, with 12 bases between. CDR1 LNHDA and CDR2 SQIVND come from the germline V gene (reference sequence). The CDR3 is made up of 15 amino acids. CDR3 loop: CASSIRDFSQETQYF. The CDR3 nucleotides read TGTGCCAGTAGTATAAGGGACTTTTCTCAAGAGACCCAGTACTTC. The full variable domain, with the rest looked up from reference TRBV19 and TRBJ2-5, is DGGITQSPKYLFRKEGQNVTLSCEQNLNHDAMYWYRQDPGQGLRLIYYSQIVNDFQKGDIAEGYSVSREKKESFPLTVTSAQKNPTAFYLCASSIRDFSQETQYFGPGTRLLVL.

The chain joins TRBV5-4 to TRBJ2-1; maybe TRBD2 (6 bases). Deletions cut 3 bases from V and 2 bases from J, with 9 bases between. In germline, CDR1 is SGHNT, CDR2 YYREEE (reference sequence). The CDR3 consists of 14 residues. CDR3 sequence reads: CASSWRGTYNEQFF. The CDR3 nucleotides read TGTGCCAGCAGCTGGCGGGGCACCTACAATGAGCAGTTCTTC.

In this sample, this clonotype turned up many times. V and J are TRBV6-4 and TRBJ1-1, with unresolved D. Germline V gene data show CDR1 as MRHNA and CDR2 as SNTAGT. The CDR3 sequence is 10 residues long. V lost 5 bases, J lost 7 bases, and 5 bases lay in between. The CDR3 DNA reads as TGTGCCAGCAGTCGGGGTGAAGCTTTCTTT. It encodes CASSRGEAFF.

CDR3 protein: CATSLHSTGELFF. The CDR3 bases are TGTGCCACCAGCCTCCATTCCACCGGGGAGCTGTTTTTT. J is TRBJ2-2 and V is TRBV15; D is undetermined. Trimming cost V 5 bases and J 4 bases, with 8 bases left between them. CDR3 length equals 13 residues. Germline V CDR1 and CDR2: LNHNV, YYDKDF (reference sequence).

There are a few counts of this clonotype. The chain recombines TRBV5-8 with TRBJ1-3; D is uncertain. From germline, CDR1 is SGHTS and CDR2 YDEGEE. This CDR3 has 16 residues. Trimming removed 3 bases at V and 0 bases at J, with 13 bases between. CDR3 region: CASSSGLGRSGNTIYF. Here the CDR3 DNA reads TGTGCCAGCAGCTCTGGGTTAGGCCGCTCTGGAAACACCATATATTTT.

This clonotype was counted many times. This chain links TRBV19 with TRBJ2-2, with 9 positions matching TRBD1. The germline gives CDR1 LNHDA, CDR2 SQIVND (reference sequence). V trimming: 5 bases; J trimming: 2 bases; junction bases outside the gene matches: 6. This CDR3 has 16 residues. The CDR3 nucleotides are TGTGCCAGTAGTGCCACAGGGGGCATTAACACCGGGGAGCTGTTTTTT. It translates to CASSATGGINTGELFF.

Comments on this clonotype: Relative to the germline gene, one junction end is altered; a read error may explain this. The chain has TRBV5-1 and TRBJ2-1, with unresolved D. The germline gives CDR1 SGHRS, CDR2 YFSETQ. The CDR3 covers 14 residues. CDR3 DNA sequence: TGCGCCAGCAGCTTGGGTAGCTCCTACAATGAGCAGTTGTTC. Encoded protein: CASSLGSSYNEQLF.

The chain is built from TRBV12-3 or TRBV12-4 and TRBJ2-3, with D unresolved. V dropped 1 base and J dropped 2 bases, with 7 bases sitting between them. The CDR3 consists of 14 residues. The CDR3 here is CASSLGHVTDTQYF. The CDR3 nucleotides are TGTGCCAGCAGTTTAGGTCACGTCACAGATACGCAGTATTTT.

This clonotype was counted between two and nine times. The chain has TRBV2 and TRBJ1-5; D is undetermined. The germline V and J ends were trimmed by 4 bases and 0 bases, with 22 bases remaining between them. Germline lookup yields CDR1 SNHLY and CDR2 FYNNEI. The CDR3 has 19 residues. CDR3 DNA sequence: TGTGCCAGCAGTGTAGGACGGCCGGAATACGGGAATAGCAATCAGCCCCAGCATTTT. Protein sequence: CASSVGRPEYGNSNQPQHF.

This clonotype has only a few counts. The V and J genes are TRBV7-9 and TRBJ1-2; no clear D gene. This CDR3 region has 13 residues. V was clipped by 1 base and J by 7 bases, with 10 bases between them. CDR1 and CDR2 (germline): SEHNR, FQNEAQ (reference sequence). For the CDR3, the DNA is TGTGCCAGCAGCTTAGACGGGGTTAGTGGCTACACCTTC. Protein product: CASSLDGVSGYTF.

This chain uses TRBV28 with TRBJ1-5; 7 bases agree with TRBD1. The junction had 5 bases not matched to a gene; V was cut back by 6 bases and J by 0 bases. The CDR3 is made up of 15 amino acids. Germline V lookup: CDR1 MDHEN, CDR2 SYDVKM. In DNA, the CDR3 is TGTGCCAGCAGGTGGGACAGAGCTAGCAATCAGCCCCAGCATTTT. This translates into CASRWDRASNQPQHF.

This clonotype was counted between two and nine times. V gene TRBV11-2 combines with J gene TRBJ2-3, with 10 positions matching TRBD1. V shed 5 bases, J shed 3 bases, and the junction held 8 bases outside the gene matches. The V gene's germline CDR1 is SGHAT and CDR2 FQNNGV. The CDR3 has 16 residues. This chain's CDR3 is CASSALLGQGTDTQYF. Here the CDR3 DNA reads TGTGCCAGCAGCGCCCTCCTGGGACAGGGGACAGATACGCAGTATTTT.

The chain carries TRBV6-1 and TRBJ2-3; D not resolved. Germline CDR1 and CDR2: MNHNS and SASEGT. The CDR3 sequence is 14 residues long. The V end lost 7 bases, the J end lost 2 bases, and 13 bases lay between the germline ends. The CDR3 loop reads CASKPPRTTDTQYF. Written as DNA, the CDR3 is TGTGCCAGCAAACCCCCTCGTACCACAGATACGCAGTATTTT.

This clonotype was detected ten times or more. The rearrangement links TRBV12-3 or TRBV12-4 to TRBJ1-1, with TRBD1 matching 9 bases. Losses at the gene ends were 6 bases for V and 1 base for J; bases not matched to a gene: 3. This CDR3 region has 14 residues. In DNA form, the CDR3 reads TGTGCCAGCAGCATGACAGGGGGGAACACTGAAGCTTTCTTT. It translates to CASSMTGGNTEAFF.

V and J are TRBV7-3 and TRBJ2-2, with a possible D match to TRBD2 (7 bases). Trimming removed 4 bases at V and 7 bases at J, with 19 bases between. Germline CDR1 and CDR2: SGHTA and FQGTGA. This CDR3 comprises 16 residues. CDR3 loop: CASSYTPLGGHGELFF. In nucleotides, the CDR3 is TGTGCCAGCAGCTATACCCCGCTGGGGGGGCACGGGGAGCTGTTTTTT.

A few counts support this clonotype. J is TRBJ1-2 and V is TRBV27; TRBD1 matches 9 bases. CDR1 is MNHEY and CDR2 is SMNVEV in the germline V gene (reference sequence). The ends lost 6 bases at V and 8 bases at J; junction bases unmatched: 10. CDR3 size: 14 residues. This CDR3 reads CASRLSGTGKGYTF. CDR3 coding DNA: TGTGCCAGCAGATTGTCCGGGACAGGGAAAGGCTACACCTTC.

This clonotype was seen repeatedly, ten times or more. The chain uses TRBV29-1 and TRBJ1-2; no definite D call. Per the germline V gene, CDR1 is SQVTM and CDR2 is ANQGSEA. CDR3 size: 14 residues. Trimming removed 3 bases from V and 3 bases from J, with 14 bases in between. CDR3 in amino acids: CSVDTTDGYYGYTF. For the CDR3, the DNA is TGCAGCGTTGATACCACCGACGGGTACTATGGCTACACCTTC.

This rearrangement joins TRBV15 to TRBJ2-5; possible D gene TRBD1, 6 bases. CDR1 and CDR2 from the germline V gene are LNHNV and YYDKDF (reference sequence). V was trimmed by 0 bases and J by 2 bases, leaving 13 bases between them. The CDR3 runs to 16 residues. The CDR3 here is CATSRDERGQQETQYF. For the CDR3, the DNA is TGTGCCACCAGCAGAGATGAAAGGGGACAACAAGAGACCCAGTACTTC.

About this clonotype: The germline gene is not matched at one end of the junction; a read error may be the cause. CDR3 residues: CSVDEAVF. CDR3 bases: TGCAGCGTTGATGAGGCAGTGTTT. The chain combines TRBV29-1 with TRBJ1-1; D is uncertain. The V gene's germline CDR1 is SQVTM and CDR2 ANQGSEA. This CDR3 is 8 amino acids long.